Listed below are T cell receptor beta chains from one sample, sequenced in a study of OX40 agonist ivuxolimab in advanced cancers. Some clones are missing from TCRdb's copy, which holds only in-frame ones; the method was immunoSEQ multiplex PCR. The repertoire has about 34,000 clones, under 80% of them found once; the top ten carry roughly 9.8%. The starting material was CD4+ or CD8+ T cells sorted from blood, obtained in a trial of the OX40 agonist ivuxolimab. The source of these receptors is an adult with an advanced solid tumor such as melanoma, head and neck, liver or kidney cancer. The CDR3 runs from the conserved cysteine through the conserved F or W. A D gene is named only where the DNA matches it firmly. Clone size is stated in some rows and not others, as once, few, many or a class when expanded.

D	size	V	J	DNA	CDR3
TRBD1	-	TRBV5-4	TRBJ2-3	TGTGCCAGCAGCTTGGGGAGGGACAGGGCCACAGATACGCAGTATTTT	CASSLGRDRATDTQYF
TRBD1	-	TRBV4-1	TRBJ2-1	TGCGCCAGCAGCCAAGATGGGACAGGGAGCTCCTACAATGAGCAGTTCTTC	CASSQDGTGSSYNEQFF
-	-	TRBV6-6	TRBJ1-1	TGTGCCAGCAGTTACCTGGGACAAGGAAACACTGAAGCTTTCTTT	CASSYLGQGNTEAFF
TRBD1	-	TRBV7-6	TRBJ2-1	TGTGCCAGCAGCTTATCGGGACAGGTAAACAATGAGCAGTTCTTC	CASSLSGQVNNEQFF
-	-	TRBV7-8	TRBJ2-5	TGTGCCAGCCAGCAGGCCCCGTTCCAAGAGACCCAGTACTTC	CASQQAPFQETQYF
-	-	TRBV28	TRBJ1-1	TGTGCCAGCAGTTTATCCGGGTTTGGACGGATGAACACTGAAGCTTTCTTT	CASSLSGFGRMNTEAFF
TRBD1	-	TRBV5-1	TRBJ1-2	TGCGCCAGTGGACAGGGGATCTATGGCTACACCTTC	CASGQGIYGYTF
-	medium-sized	TRBV6-5	TRBJ1-2	TGTGCCAGCAGCACCAGAAGCGACGGCTACACCTTC	CASSTRSDGYTF
-	-	TRBV19	TRBJ2-1	TGTGCCAGTAGTATTTTGGGGGGCGAGGTAAATGAGCAGTTCTTC	CASSILGGEVNEQFF
TRBD1	-	TRBV18	TRBJ1-5	TGTGCCAGCTCACCTGGGACAGGGGGGAGCGGGCAGCCCCAGCATTTT	CASSPGTGGSGQPQHF
-	-	TRBV7-6	TRBJ2-5	TGTGCCAGCAGCTCTCCTCAACAGGGAGGTGGGGAGACCCAGTACTTC	CASSSPQQGGGETQYF
-	-	TRBV13	TRBJ2-1	TGTGCCAGCAGCTTATTAACGGCCGTGAGCTCCTACAATGAGCAGTTCTTC	CASSLLTAVSSYNEQFF
TRBD1	-	TRBV15	TRBJ2-1	TGTGCCACCAGCAGAGCGAGGACAGGGACCTACAATGAGCAGTTCTTC	CATSRARTGTYNEQFF
-	-	TRBV7-9	TRBJ1-1	TGTGCCAGCAGCCAAGACGGTCACACTGAAGCTTTCTTT	CASSQDGHTEAFF
-	-	TRBV2	TRBJ1-2	TGTGCCAGCAGTGAAGCGGGCGCCAGGGGAGGCTACACCTTC	CASSEAGARGGYTF
TRBD1	-	TRBV18	TRBJ1-1	TGTGCCAGCTCACCAGTTATGGGACAGGGTGGGAGCACTGAAGCTTTCTTT	CASSPVMGQGGSTEAFF
-	-	TRBV4-1	TRBJ2-1	TGCGCCAGCAGCCAGGATCGGACAGGGACTACTTACAATGAGCAGTTCTTC	CASSQDRTGTTYNEQFF
-	once	TRBV6-5	TRBJ1-2	TGTGCCAGCAGCCAAAGATTGGGCTACACCTTC	CASSQRLGYTF
-	few	TRBV6-5	TRBJ1-5	TGTGCCAGCAGATCAAACAGGGCGAGTCAGCCCCAGCATTTT	CASRSNRASQPQHF
-	few	TRBV28	TRBJ1-6	TGTGCCAGCAGTTTCATGGCGGATCGGGACTCACCCCTCCACTTT	CASSFMADRDSPLHF
-	-	TRBV6-6	TRBJ2-7	TGTGCCAGCAGCGAGGGCAGGATCTACGAGCAGTACTTC	CASSEGRIYEQYF
-	few	TRBV7-9	TRBJ1-1	TGTGCCAGCAGCCGCACACAGGAGTCTAAAGCTTTCTTT	CASSRTQESKAFF
TRBD2	-	TRBV4-1	TRBJ2-3	TGCGCCAGCAGCCTAAGAGGCGGGGGGGCAATTCTCACAGATACGCAGTATTTT	CASSLRGGGAILTDTQYF
-	-	TRBV27	TRBJ2-7	TGTGCCAGTTCATTGTGGTCAGGGAAGAGTGGCGAGCAGTACTTC	CASSLWSGKSGEQYF
-	once	TRBV6-6	TRBJ1-2	TGTGCCAGCAGTTATACGGGACAAGCTAACTATGGCTACACCTTC	CASSYTGQANYGYTF
TRBD2	-	TRBV27	TRBJ2-7	TGTGCCAGCAGTATCACCAGCGGGACCTCCTACGAGCAGTACTTC	CASSITSGTSYEQYF
-	-	TRBV19	TRBJ1-2	TGTGCCGGGGGCGGGTTTTATGGCTACACCTTC	CAGGGFYGYTF
-	once	TRBV27	TRBJ2-6	TGTGCCAGCAGTTTATCGACCGCTGGGGCCAACGTCCTGACTTTC	CASSLSTAGANVLTF
-	-	TRBV7-6	TRBJ1-1	TGTGCCAGCAGCCGGGCTAACACTGAAGCTTTCTTT	CASSRANTEAFF
TRBD1	few	TRBV7-9	TRBJ1-1	TGTGCCAGCAGCGACCGGACAGGGGGCGAAGCTTTCTTT	CASSDRTGGEAFF
-	-	TRBV21-1	TRBJ2-7	TGTGCCAGCAGCAACGTCGGCCGGGGCCAAAACTACGAGCAGTACTTC	CASSNVGRGQNYEQYF
-	-	TRBV19	TRBJ1-5	TGTGCCAGTAGGGTGGGTGCTTATAGCAATCAGCCCCAGCATTTT	CASRVGAYSNQPQHF